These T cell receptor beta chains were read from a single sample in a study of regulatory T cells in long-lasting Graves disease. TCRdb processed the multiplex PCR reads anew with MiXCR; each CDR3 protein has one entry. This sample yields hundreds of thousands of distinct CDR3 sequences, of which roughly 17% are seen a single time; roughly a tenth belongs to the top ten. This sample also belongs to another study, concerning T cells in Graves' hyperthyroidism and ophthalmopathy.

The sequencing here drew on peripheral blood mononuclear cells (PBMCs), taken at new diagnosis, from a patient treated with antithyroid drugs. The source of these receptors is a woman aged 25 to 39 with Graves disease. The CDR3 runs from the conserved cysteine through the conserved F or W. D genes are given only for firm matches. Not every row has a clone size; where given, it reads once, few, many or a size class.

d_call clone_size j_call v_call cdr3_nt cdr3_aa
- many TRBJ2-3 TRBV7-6 TGTGCCAGCAGCTTAGGGGGGTATACGCAGTATTTT CASSLGGYTQYF
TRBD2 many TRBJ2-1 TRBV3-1 TGTGCCAGCAGCCAAGAAAGACTAGCGGAGCAGTTCTTC CASSQERLAEQFF
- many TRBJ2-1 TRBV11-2 TGTGCCAGCAGCTCAGGGATTCCCAATGAGCAGTTCTTC CASSSGIPNEQFF
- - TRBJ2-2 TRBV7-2 TGTGCCGGCAGCTTAGTAGCCAGGGGTAACACCGGGGAGCTGTTTTTT CAGSLVARGNTGELFF
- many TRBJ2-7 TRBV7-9 TGTGCCAGCAGCTTAGCCGGGCTGGACGAGCAGTACTTC CASSLAGLDEQYF
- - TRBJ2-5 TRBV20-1 TGCAGTGCGCTCCAAAACCGGGACCTCCAAGAGACCCAGTACTTC CSALQNRDLQETQYF
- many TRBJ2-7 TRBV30 TGTGCCTGGAGTCGTCCAGACGAGCAGTACTTC CAWSRPDEQYF
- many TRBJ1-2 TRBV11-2 TGTGCCAGCAGCTTAGATCGGCATAGCAGGAGCTATGGCTACACCTTC CASSLDRHSRSYGYTF
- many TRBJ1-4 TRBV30 TGTGCCTGGAGTGTCTTCTCCGGCGTCGGTGAAAAACTGTTTTTT CAWSVFSGVGEKLFF
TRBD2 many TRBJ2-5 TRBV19 TGTGCCAGTAGTGGGAGACTAGCGCGACGGGAGACCCAGTACTTC CASSGRLARRETQYF
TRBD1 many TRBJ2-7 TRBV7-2 TGTGCCAGCAGCTTTCGGACAGGAACCTACGAGCAGTACTTC CASSFRTGTYEQYF
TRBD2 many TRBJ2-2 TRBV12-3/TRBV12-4 TGTGCCAGCAGTTTCCATACTAGCGCAGTCGCCGGGGAGCTGTTTTTT CASSFHTSAVAGELFF
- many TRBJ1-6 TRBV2 TGTGCCAGCCTCGAGGTTGGAGAGAGCTCCTATAATTCACCCCTCCACTTT CASLEVGESSYNSPLHF
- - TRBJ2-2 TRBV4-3 TGCGCCAGCCTCAGTCAGGCCGGGGAGCTGTTTTTT CASLSQAGELFF
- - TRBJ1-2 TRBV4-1 TGCGCCAGCAGCCAAGGTCCCTTAAATAACTATGGCTACACCTTC CASSQGPLNNYGYTF
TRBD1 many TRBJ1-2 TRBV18 TGTGCCAGCTCACGCGAAACAGGGGAGTATGGCTACACCTTC CASSRETGEYGYTF
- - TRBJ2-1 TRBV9 TGTGCCAGCAGCGCCCGGGGCCTTAATGAGCAGTTCTTC CASSARGLNEQFF
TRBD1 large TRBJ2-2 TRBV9 TGTGCCAGCTCACCGAGGGACAGGGGAGACACCGGGGAGCTGTTTTTT CASSPRDRGDTGELFF